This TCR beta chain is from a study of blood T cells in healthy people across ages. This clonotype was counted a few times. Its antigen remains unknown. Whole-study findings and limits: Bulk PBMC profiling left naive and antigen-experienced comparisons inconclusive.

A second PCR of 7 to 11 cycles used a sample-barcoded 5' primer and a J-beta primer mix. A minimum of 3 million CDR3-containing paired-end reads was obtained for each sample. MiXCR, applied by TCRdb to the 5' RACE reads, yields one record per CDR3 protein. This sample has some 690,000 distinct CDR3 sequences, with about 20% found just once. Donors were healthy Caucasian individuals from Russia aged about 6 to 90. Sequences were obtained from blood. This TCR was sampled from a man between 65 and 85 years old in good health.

CDR3 in DNA: TGTGCCAGCAGAATCCAGGGGCAGCGGGACACCACGGCCCGCGCGAACACCGGGGAGCTGTTTTTT. This codes for CASRIQGQRDTTARANTGELFF. V is TRBV6-2 or TRBV6-3 and J is TRBJ2-2; D possibly corresponds to TRBD2 (7 bases). This CDR3 contains 22 residues. Trimming pared 6 bases from V and 0 bases from J, leaving 32 bases between. CDR1 MNHEY and CDR2 SVGEGT come from the germline V gene.